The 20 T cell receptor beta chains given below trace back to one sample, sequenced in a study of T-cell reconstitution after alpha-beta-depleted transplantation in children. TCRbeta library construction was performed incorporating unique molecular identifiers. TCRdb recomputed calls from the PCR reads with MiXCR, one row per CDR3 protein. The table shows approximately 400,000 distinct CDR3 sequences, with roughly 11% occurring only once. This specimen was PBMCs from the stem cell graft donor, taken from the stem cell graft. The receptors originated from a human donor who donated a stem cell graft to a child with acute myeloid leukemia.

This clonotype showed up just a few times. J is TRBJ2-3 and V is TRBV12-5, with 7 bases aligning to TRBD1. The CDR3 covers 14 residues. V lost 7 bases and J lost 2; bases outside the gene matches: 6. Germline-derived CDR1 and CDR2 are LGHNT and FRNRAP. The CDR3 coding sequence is TGTGCTAGTGCCGGGGACAGCATCACAGATACGCAGTATTTT. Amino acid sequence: CASAGDSITDTQYF.

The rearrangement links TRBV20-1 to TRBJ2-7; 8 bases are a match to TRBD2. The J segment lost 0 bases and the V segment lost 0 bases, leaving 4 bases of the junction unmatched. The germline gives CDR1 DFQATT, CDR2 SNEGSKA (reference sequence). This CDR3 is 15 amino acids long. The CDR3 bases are TGCAGTGCTAGAGACACTAGCGGCTACTCCTACGAGCAGTACTTC. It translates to CSARDTSGYSYEQYF.

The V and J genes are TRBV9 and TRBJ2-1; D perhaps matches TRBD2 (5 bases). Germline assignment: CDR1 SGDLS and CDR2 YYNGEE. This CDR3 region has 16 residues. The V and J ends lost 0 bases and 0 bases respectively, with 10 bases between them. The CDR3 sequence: CASSVDPGGSYNEQFF. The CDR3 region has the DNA TGTGCCAGCAGCGTAGATCCCGGAGGCTCCTACAATGAGCAGTTCTTC.

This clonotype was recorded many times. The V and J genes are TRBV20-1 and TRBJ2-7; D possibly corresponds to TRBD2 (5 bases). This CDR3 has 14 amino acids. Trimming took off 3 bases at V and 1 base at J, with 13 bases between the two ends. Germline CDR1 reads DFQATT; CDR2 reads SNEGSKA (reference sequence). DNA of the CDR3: TGCAGTGCTAGGAAAAGCGGCCTATCCTACGAGCAGTACTTC. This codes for CSARKSGLSYEQYF.

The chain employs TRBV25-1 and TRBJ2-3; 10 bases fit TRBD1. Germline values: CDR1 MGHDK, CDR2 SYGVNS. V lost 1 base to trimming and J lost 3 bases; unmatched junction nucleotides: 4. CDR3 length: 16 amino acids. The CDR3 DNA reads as TGTGCCAGCAGTGAATCCGGACAGGGGGTGACAGATACGCAGTATTTT. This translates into CASSESGQGVTDTQYF.

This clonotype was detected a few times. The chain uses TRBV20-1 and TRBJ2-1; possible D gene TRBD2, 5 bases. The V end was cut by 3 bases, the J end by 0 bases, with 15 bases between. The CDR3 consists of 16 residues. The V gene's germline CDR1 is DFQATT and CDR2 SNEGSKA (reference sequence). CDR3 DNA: TGCAGTGCTAGTGACATAGCGAGGAGCTCCTACAATGAGCAGTTCTTC. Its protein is CSASDIARSSYNEQFF.

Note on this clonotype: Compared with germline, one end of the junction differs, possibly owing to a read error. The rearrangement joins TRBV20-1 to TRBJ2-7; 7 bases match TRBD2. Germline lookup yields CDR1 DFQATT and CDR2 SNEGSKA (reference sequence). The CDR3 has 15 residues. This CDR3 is CCARDRAGVVLEQYF. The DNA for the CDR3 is TGCTGTGCTAGAGATCGCGCGGGAGTAGTACTCGAGCAGTACTTC.

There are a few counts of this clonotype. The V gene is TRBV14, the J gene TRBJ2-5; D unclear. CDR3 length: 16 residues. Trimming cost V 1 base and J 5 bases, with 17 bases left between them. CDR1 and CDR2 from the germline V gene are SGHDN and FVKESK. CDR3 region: CASSQGRLSGRETQYF. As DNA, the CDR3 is TGTGCCAGCAGCCAAGGGAGACTTTCTGGCCGGGAGACCCAGTACTTC. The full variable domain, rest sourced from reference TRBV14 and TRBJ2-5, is EAGVTQFPSHSVIEKGQTVTLRCDPISGHDNLYWYRRVMGKEIKFLLHFVKESKQDESGMPNNRFLAERTGGTYSTLKVQPAELEDSGVYFCASSQGRLSGRETQYFGPGTRLLVL.

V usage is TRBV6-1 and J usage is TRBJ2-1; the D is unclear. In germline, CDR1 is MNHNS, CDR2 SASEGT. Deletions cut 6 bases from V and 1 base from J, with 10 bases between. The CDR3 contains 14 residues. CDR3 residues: CASRDRESYNEQFF. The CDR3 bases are TGTGCCAGCAGGGATAGGGAATCCTACAATGAGCAGTTCTTC.

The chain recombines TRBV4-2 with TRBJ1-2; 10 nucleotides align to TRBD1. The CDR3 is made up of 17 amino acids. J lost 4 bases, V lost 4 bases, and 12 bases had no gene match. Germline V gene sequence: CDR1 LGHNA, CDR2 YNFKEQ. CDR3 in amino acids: CASSPQSGDRGLYGYTF. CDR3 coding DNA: TGTGCCAGCAGCCCCCAGTCAGGGGACAGGGGCCTCTATGGCTACACCTTC.

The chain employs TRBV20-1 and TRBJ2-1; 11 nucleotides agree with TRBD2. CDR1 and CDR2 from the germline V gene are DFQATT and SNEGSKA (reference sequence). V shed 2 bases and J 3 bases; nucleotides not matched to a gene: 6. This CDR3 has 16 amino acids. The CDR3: CSARSGTSGYYNEQFF. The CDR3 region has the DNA TGCAGTGCTAGATCCGGGACTAGCGGTTACTACAATGAGCAGTTCTTC.

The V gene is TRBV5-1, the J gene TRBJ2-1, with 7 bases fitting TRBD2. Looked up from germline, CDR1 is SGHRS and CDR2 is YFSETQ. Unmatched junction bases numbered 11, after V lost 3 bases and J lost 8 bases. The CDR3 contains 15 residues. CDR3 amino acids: CASSYDPGGLDEQFF. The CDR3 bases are TGCGCCAGCAGCTACGACCCGGGGGGACTGGATGAGCAGTTCTTC.

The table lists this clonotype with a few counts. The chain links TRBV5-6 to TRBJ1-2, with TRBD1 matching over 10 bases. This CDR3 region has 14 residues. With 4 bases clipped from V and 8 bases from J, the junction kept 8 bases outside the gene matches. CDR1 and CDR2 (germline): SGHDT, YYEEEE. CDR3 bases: TGTGCCAGCAGCGACAAGGACAGGGGGTACGGCTACACCTTC. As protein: CASSDKDRGYGYTF.

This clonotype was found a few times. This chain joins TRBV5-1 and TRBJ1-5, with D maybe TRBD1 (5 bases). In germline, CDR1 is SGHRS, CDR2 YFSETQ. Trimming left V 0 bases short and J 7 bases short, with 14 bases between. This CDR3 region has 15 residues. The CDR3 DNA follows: TGCGCCAGCAGCTTGGGCGTTGGGGGTGGGCAGCCCCAGCATTTT. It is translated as CASSLGVGGGQPQHF.

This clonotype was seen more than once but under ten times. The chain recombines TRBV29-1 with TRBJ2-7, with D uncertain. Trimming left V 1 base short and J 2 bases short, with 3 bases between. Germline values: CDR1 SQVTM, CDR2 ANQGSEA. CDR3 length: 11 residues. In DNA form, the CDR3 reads TGCAGCGTTGAAGGGCCCTACGAGCAGTACTTC. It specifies CSVEGPYEQYF.

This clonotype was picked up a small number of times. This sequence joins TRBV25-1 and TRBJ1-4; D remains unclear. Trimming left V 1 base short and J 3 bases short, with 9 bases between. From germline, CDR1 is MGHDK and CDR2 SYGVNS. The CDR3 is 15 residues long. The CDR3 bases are TGTGCCAGCAGTGAATTCGGGGTGTCTAATGAAAAACTGTTTTTT. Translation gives CASSEFGVSNEKLFF.

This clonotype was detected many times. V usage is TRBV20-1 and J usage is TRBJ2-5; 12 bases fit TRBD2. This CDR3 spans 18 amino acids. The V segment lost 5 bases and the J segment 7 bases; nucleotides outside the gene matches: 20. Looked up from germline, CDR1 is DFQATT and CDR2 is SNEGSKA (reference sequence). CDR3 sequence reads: CSAQMLRRLAGEQGTQYF. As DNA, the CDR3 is TGCAGTGCTCAAATGCTCCGTAGACTAGCGGGAGAGCAGGGGACCCAGTACTTC.

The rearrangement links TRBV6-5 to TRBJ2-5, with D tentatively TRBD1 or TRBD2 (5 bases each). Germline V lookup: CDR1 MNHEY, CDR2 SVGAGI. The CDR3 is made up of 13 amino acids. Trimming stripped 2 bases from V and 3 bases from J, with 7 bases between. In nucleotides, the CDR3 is TGTGCCAGCAGTTACGAGGGGAAAGAGACCCAGTACTTC. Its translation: CASSYEGKETQYF.

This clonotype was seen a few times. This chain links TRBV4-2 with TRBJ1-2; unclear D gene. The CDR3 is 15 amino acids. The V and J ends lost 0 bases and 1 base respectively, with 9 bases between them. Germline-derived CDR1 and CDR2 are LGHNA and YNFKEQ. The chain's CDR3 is CASSQENSYNYGYTF. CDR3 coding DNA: TGTGCCAGCAGCCAAGAAAACAGCTATAACTATGGCTACACCTTC.

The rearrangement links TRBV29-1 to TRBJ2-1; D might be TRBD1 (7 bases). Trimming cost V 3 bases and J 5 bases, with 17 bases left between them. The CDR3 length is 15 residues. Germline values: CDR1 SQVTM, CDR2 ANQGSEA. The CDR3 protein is CSVDPRERGHNEQFF. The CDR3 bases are TGCAGCGTTGACCCCCGGGAGAGGGGGCACAATGAGCAGTTCTTC.